Below are 12 T cell receptor beta chains sequenced from a single sample in a study of blood T cells in healthy people across ages. PCR was performed a second time for about 6 to 12 cycles using a sample-barcoded 5' primer and a J-beta primer mix. TCRdb called the 5' RACE reads again in MiXCR, with one record for every CDR3 protein. Of 900,000 to 950,000 distinct CDR3 sequences listed, approximately 32% are singletons. These same data were also listed under a study on T cells of mothers and their children.

Sequencing was done on a sample of blood. The receptors here all came from a woman in her forties in good health.

As regards this clonotype: One end of the junction is discordant with germline, which a read error may explain. The V call is TRBV5-1, the J call TRBJ1-2; 12 positions match TRBD1. This CDR3 has 17 amino acids. Germline loops: CDR1 SGHRS, CDR2 YFSETQ. The CDR3 DNA sequence: TGCGCCAGCAGCTTCTCCGGGACAGGGGGCTTCGGCTATGACTACACCTTC. It codes for CASSFSGTGGFGYDYTF. Looking up the rest from reference TRBV5-1 and TRBJ1-2 gives the full variable domain: KAGVTQTPRYLIKTRGQQVTLSCSPISGHRSVSWYQQTPGQGLQFLFEYFSETQRNKGNFPGRFSGRQFSNSRSEMNVSTLELGDSALYLCASSFSGTGGFGYDYTFGSGTRLTVV.

The chain carries TRBV12-3 or TRBV12-4 and TRBJ2-1; 9 bases match TRBD1. The CDR3 loop spans 15 amino acids. Trimming at V came to 5 bases and at J to 5 bases, leaving 7 bases not matched to a gene. This CDR3 is CASSLTGGANNEQFF. CDR3 in DNA: TGTGCCAGCAGTCTCACAGGGGGCGCGAACAATGAGCAGTTCTTC.

This clonotype was observed a handful of times. The chain joins TRBV12-3 or TRBV12-4 to TRBJ1-5; 8 nucleotides agree with TRBD1. The CDR3 loop spans 15 amino acids. The V and J ends lost 3 bases and 7 bases, in that order; junction bases with no gene match: 8. DNA for the CDR3: TGTGCCAGCAGTTTGGGGCCAGGGGGCGAACAGCCCCAGCATTTT. As protein: CASSLGPGGEQPQHF.

This clonotype was found a few times. This chain joins TRBV4-1 and TRBJ2-4, with D possibly TRBD2 on 6 matching bases. The end of the DNA is better explained by TRBJ2-7, so the J call may be wrong. The CDR3 length is 14 residues. Germline CDR1 MGHRA, CDR2 YSYEKL. In nucleotides, the CDR3 is TGCGCCAGCAGCCAAGACGGAGGGGAGGTCGAGCAGTACTTC. Translating gives CASSQDGGEVEQYF.

In this sample, this clonotype turned up a few times. V usage is TRBV7-2 and J usage is TRBJ1-6; D is perhaps TRBD1 (5 bases). CDR3 length equals 14 residues. The V and J ends lost 4 bases and 8 bases respectively, with 12 bases between them. The germline V gene has CDR1 SGHTA and CDR2 FQGNSA. DNA of the CDR3: TGTGCCAGCAGCTGGCCCAGGGAGGATTCACCCCTCCACTTT. Translating gives CASSWPREDSPLHF.

This clonotype was recorded at least ten times. A clone one base away is much larger, so this may be a read error. The V and J genes are TRBV7-2 and TRBJ2-6; tentative D call: TRBD1 (5 bases). The CDR3 runs to 16 residues. CDR1 is SGHTA and CDR2 is FQGNSA in the germline V gene. The CDR3 protein is CASSLGFSSGANVRTF. In nucleotides, the CDR3 is TGTGCCAGCAGCTTAGGGTTTAGCTCTGGGGCCAACGTCCGGACTTTC.

This clonotype was found a few times. V usage is TRBV7-9 and J usage is TRBJ2-7; tentatively, D is TRBD1 (5 bases). The CDR3 has 12 residues. The V gene lost 10 bases and the J gene lost 3 bases, with 13 bases spanning the gap. Germline CDR1 and CDR2: SEHNR and FQNEAQ (reference sequence). CDR3 coding DNA: TGTGCCACAGGGCTCGGCAGCTACGAGCAGTACTTC. Translation gives CATGLGSYEQYF.

The chain combines TRBV5-1 with TRBJ2-5; the D gene is possibly TRBD1 (6 bases). V was shortened by 0 bases and J by 5 bases, with 14 bases between the two germline ends. The germline gives CDR1 SGHRS, CDR2 YFSETQ. The CDR3 consists of 15 residues. The CDR3: CASSLGTGPGETQYF. CDR3 bases: TGCGCCAGCAGCTTGGGAACAGGGCCGGGGGAGACCCAGTACTTC.

In its sample, this clonotype was seen a few times. V and J are TRBV7-8 and TRBJ2-2; unclear D gene. The CDR3 contains 14 residues. Germline CDR1 SGHVS, CDR2 FQNEAQ. The V and J ends lost 1 base and 2 bases respectively, with 5 bases between them. The DNA for the CDR3 is TGTGCCAGCAGCTTAGGGTATAACACCGGGGAGCTGTTTTTT. This sequence encodes CASSLGYNTGELFF.

Note on this clonotype: One end of the junction fails to match germline, which may point to a read error. The J gene is TRBJ2-6, the V gene TRBV4-3; 7 bases map to TRBD1. The CDR3 contains 19 residues. Germline loops: CDR1 LGHNA, CDR2 YSLEER. DNA for the CDR3: TGCGCCAGCAGCCACACAACCGGGACAGCGCGTTCTGGGGCCAACGTCCGGACTTTC. As protein: CASSHTTGTARSGANVRTF.

The chain employs TRBV29-1 and TRBJ1-1; D gene unclear. Between the trimmed V and J ends, which lost 4 bases and 3 bases, there was a span of 9 bases. CDR1 and CDR2 from the germline V gene are SQVTM and ANQGSEA. The CDR3 sequence is 12 residues long. This CDR3 reads CSVVRYDTEAFF. The DNA for the CDR3 is TGCAGCGTTGTCAGATACGACACTGAAGCTTTCTTT.

The J gene is TRBJ1-2, the V gene TRBV24-1; 8 bases align to TRBD1. This CDR3 is 15 amino acids long. The germline CDR1 and CDR2 sequences are KGHDR and SFDVKD. V trimming: 4 bases; J trimming: 3 bases; junction bases outside the gene matches: 6. The CDR3 protein is CATSETGQGDYGYTF. CDR3 sequence (DNA): TGTGCCACCAGTGAAACCGGACAGGGCGACTATGGCTACACCTTC.